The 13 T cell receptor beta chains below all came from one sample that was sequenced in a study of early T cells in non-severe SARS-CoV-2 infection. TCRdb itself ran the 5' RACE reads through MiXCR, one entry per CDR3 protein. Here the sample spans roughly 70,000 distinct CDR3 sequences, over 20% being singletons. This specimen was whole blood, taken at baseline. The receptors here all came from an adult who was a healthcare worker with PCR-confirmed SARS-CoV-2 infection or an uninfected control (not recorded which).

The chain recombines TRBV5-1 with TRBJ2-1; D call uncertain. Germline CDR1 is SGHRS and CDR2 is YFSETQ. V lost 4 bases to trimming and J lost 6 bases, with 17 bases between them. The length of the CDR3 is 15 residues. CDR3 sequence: CASSLAPQTSNEQFF. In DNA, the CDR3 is TGCGCCAGCAGCCTGGCCCCACAGACCTCCAATGAGCAGTTCTTC.

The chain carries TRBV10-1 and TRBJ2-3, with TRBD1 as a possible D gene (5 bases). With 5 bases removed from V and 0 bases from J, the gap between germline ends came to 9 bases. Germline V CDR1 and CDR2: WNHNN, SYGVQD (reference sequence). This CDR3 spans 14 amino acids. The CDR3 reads CASSQGISTDTQYF. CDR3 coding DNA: TGCGCCAGCAGTCAGGGAATTAGCACAGATACGCAGTATTTT.

The CDR3 DNA reads as TGTGCCAGTGGCGGGACACCATATCAGCCCCAGCATTTT. Protein: CASGGTPYQPQHF. The chain employs TRBV19 and TRBJ1-5; the D gene is possibly TRBD1 (6 bases). V was clipped by 8 bases and J by 5 bases, with 13 bases between them. Looked up from germline, CDR1 is LNHDA and CDR2 is SQIVND (reference sequence). This CDR3 contains 13 residues.

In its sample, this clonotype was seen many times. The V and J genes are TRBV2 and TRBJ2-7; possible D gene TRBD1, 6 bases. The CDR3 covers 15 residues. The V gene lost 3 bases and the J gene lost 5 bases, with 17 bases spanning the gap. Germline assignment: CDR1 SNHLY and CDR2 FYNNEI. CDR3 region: CASSDLPPGAHEQYF. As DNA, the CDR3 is TGTGCCAGCAGTGACCTACCCCCAGGGGCCCACGAGCAGTACTTC.

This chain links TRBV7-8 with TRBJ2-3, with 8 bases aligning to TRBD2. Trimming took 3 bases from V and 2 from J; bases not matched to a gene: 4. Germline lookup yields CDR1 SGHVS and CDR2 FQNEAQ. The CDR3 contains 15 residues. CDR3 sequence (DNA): TGTGCCAGCAGCTTGGAAGCGGGGGACACAGATACGCAGTATTTT. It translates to CASSLEAGDTDTQYF. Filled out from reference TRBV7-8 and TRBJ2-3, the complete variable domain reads GAGVSQSPRYKVAKRGQDVALRCDPISGHVSLFWYQQALGQGPEFLTYFQNEAQLDKSGLPSDRFFAERPEGSVSTLKIQRTQQEDSAVYLCASSLEAGDTDTQYFGPGTRLTVL.

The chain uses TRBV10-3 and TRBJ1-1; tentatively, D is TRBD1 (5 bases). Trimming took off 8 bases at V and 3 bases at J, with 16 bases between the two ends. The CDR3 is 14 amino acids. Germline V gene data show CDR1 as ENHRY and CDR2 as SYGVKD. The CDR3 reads CAIGSGPRDTEAFF. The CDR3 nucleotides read TGTGCCATCGGGTCGGGGCCGCGGGACACTGAAGCTTTCTTT.

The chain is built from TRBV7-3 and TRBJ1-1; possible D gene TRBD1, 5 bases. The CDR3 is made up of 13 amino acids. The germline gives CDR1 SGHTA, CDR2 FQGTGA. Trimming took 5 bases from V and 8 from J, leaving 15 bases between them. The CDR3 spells CASSPAGPTEAFF. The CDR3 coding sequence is TGTGCCAGCAGCCCGGCAGGGCCCACAGAAGCTTTCTTT.

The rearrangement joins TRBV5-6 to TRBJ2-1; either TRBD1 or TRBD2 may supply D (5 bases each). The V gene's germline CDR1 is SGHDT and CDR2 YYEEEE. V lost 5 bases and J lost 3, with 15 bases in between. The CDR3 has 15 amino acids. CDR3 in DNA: TGTGCCAGCAGTGAGGGGCCGGGTGGCTACAATGAGCAGTTCTTC. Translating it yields CASSEGPGGYNEQFF.

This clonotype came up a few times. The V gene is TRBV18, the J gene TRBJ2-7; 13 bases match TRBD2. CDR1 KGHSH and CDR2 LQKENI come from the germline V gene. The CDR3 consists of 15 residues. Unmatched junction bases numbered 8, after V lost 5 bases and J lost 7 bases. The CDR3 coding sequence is TGTGCCAGCTCATCAGGGACTAGCGGGGAGAGGGAGCAGTACTTC. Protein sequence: CASSSGTSGEREQYF.

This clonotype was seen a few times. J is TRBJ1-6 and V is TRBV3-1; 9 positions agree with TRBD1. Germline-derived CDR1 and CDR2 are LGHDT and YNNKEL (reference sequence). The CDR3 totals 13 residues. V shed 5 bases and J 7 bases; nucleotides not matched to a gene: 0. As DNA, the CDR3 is TGTGCCAGCAGCGGACAGGGGAATTCACCCCTCCACTTT. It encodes CASSGQGNSPLHF.

The DNA for the CDR3 is TGTGCCACCAGTGAGGGGGACAGGTACACCGGGGAGCTGTTTTTT. This gives the protein CATSEGDRYTGELFF. The chain links TRBV24-1 to TRBJ2-2; 8 bases align to TRBD1. The CDR3 runs 15 residues. Losses at the gene ends were 4 bases for V and 3 bases for J; bases not matched to a gene: 3. Looked up from germline, CDR1 is KGHDR and CDR2 is SFDVKD.

CDR3 loop: CSARAAGTQYF. The CDR3 DNA follows: TGCAGTGCACGGGCCGCCGGAACCCAGTACTTC. V and J are TRBV20-1 and TRBJ2-5; D gene ambiguous. In germline, CDR1 is DFQATT, CDR2 SNEGSKA (reference sequence). The CDR3 is made up of 11 amino acids. V lost 6 bases to trimming and J lost 8 bases, with 13 bases between them.

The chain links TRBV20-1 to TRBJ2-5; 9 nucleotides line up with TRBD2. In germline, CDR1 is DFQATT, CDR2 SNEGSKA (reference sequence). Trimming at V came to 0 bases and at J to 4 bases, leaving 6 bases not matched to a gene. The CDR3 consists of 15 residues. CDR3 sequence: CSARDGGGARETQYF. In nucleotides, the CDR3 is TGCAGTGCTAGAGATGGCGGGGGGGCCAGAGAGACCCAGTACTTC.